The 25 T cell receptor beta chains listed next were all sequenced from one sample in a study of blood T cell repertoires in COVID-19. The protocol was immunoSEQ multiplex PCR, while the TCRdb copy is restricted to in-frame clones and leaves out a portion. The sample lists 150,000 to 200,000 clones, nearly 90% seen once, with over 2% in the top ten. The sequenced sample was PBMCs or T cells enriched from blood (not recorded which). The source of these receptors is a middle-aged woman with acute COVID-19.

The chain links TRBV4-1 to TRBJ2-2, with unresolved D. CDR1 is MGHRA, CDR2 YSYEKL, per germline. Between the trimmed V and J ends, which lost 2 bases and 3 bases, there was a span of 7 bases. This CDR3 contains 14 residues. The chain's CDR3 is CASSQTSYTGELFF. The DNA for the CDR3 is TGCGCCAGCAGCCAAACTTCCTACACCGGGGAGCTGTTTTTT.

The rearrangement joins TRBV10-3 to TRBJ2-7, with 7 positions matching TRBD2. V was pared by 10 bases and J by 2 bases, with 11 bases of the junction left unmatched. The V gene's germline CDR1 is ENHRY and CDR2 SYGVKD. The CDR3 length is 14 residues. CDR3 nucleotide sequence: TGTGCCAGCCAGTCTAGCGGAACGACCTACGAGCAGTACTTC. Its translation is CASQSSGTTYEQYF.

This clone was picked up a small number of times. This chain connects TRBV5-1 to TRBJ1-6; a weak D match, TRBD1 (6 bases). CDR3 length: 15 residues. Trimming removed 4 bases at V and 0 bases at J, with 8 bases between. CDR1 and CDR2 (germline): SGHRS, YFSETQ. CDR3 nucleotide sequence: TGCGCCAGCAGCCCACAGGGCTCCTATAATTCACCCCTCCACTTT. This codes for CASSPQGSYNSPLHF.

J is TRBJ2-2 and V is TRBV5-1, with D hard to call. The V end lost 4 bases, the J end lost 3 bases, and 10 bases lay between the germline ends. The CDR3 has 14 amino acids. Germline CDR1 reads SGHRS; CDR2 reads YFSETQ. The CDR3 region has the DNA TGCGCCAGCAGCCCAGGTTGGGACACCGGGGAGCTGTTTTTT. The encoded protein is CASSPGWDTGELFF.

V usage is TRBV10-3 and J usage is TRBJ2-2; the match to TRBD2 covers 10 bases. CDR1 and CDR2 from the germline V gene are ENHRY and SYGVKD. V was pared by 8 bases and J by 7 bases, with 7 bases of the junction left unmatched. The CDR3 has 14 residues. The CDR3 DNA follows: TGTGCCATCGGGCTAGCGGGAGTTGGCGGGGAGCTGTTTTTT. This translates into CAIGLAGVGGELFF.

The chain carries TRBV12-3 or TRBV12-4 and TRBJ2-1, with a tentative D call TRBD2 (5 bases). The CDR3 is 13 amino acids. V lost 5 bases and J 6 bases, leaving 11 bases between the germline ends. CDR3 amino acids: CASSLRTVNEQFF. Written as DNA, the CDR3 is TGTGCCAGCAGTCTCAGGACTGTCAATGAGCAGTTCTTC.

This clone was seen once. The chain combines TRBV9 with TRBJ2-7, with 10 bases that match TRBD1. The CDR3 totals 14 residues. Germline assignment: CDR1 SGDLS and CDR2 YYNGEE. After removal of 0 bases from V and 5 bases from J, the junction contained 2 bases not matched to a gene. CDR3 amino acids: CASSVAGTGDEQYF. The CDR3 nucleotides read TGTGCCAGCAGCGTAGCGGGGACAGGGGACGAGCAGTACTTC.

Note on this clone: The same CDR3 also results from other DNA sequences found in this sample. V and J are TRBV7-9 and TRBJ1-2, with TRBD1 matching 8 bases. V shed 0 bases and J 2 bases; nucleotides not matched to a gene: 2. CDR3 length: 15 amino acids. Germline V lookup: CDR1 SEHNR, CDR2 FQNEAQ (reference sequence). The chain's CDR3 is CASSLAQGANYGYTF. CDR3 coding DNA: TGTGCCAGCAGCTTAGCTCAGGGGGCAAACTATGGCTACACCTTC.

V and J are TRBV6-2 or TRBV6-3 and TRBJ1-2, with 9 nucleotides matching TRBD1. The V gene end was trimmed by 6 bases and the J gene end by 3 bases; junction bases not matched to a gene: 14. Per germline, CDR1 MNHEY and CDR2 SVGEGT. The CDR3 is 17 amino acids. This CDR3 reads CASSPLGTGRGYYGYTF. The DNA for the CDR3 is TGTGCCAGCAGCCCCCTGGGGACAGGGAGAGGGTACTATGGCTACACCTTC.

Only one count was recorded for this clone. V and J are TRBV2 and TRBJ2-7, with TRBD2 as a possible D gene (5 bases). The CDR3 covers 13 residues. Trimming took off 2 bases at V and 3 bases at J, with 8 bases between the two ends. The germline CDR1 and CDR2 sequences are SNHLY and FYNNEI. The CDR3 nucleotides read TGTGCCAGCAGTGAATCGAGCGGCTACGAGCAGTACTTC. Protein product: CASSESSGYEQYF.

The rearrangement uses TRBV30 and TRBJ1-2, with D maybe TRBD1 (6 bases). The germline V gene has CDR1 GTSNPN and CDR2 SVGIG (reference sequence). The CDR3 sequence is 13 residues long. Trimming stripped 2 bases from V and 3 bases from J, with 10 bases between. In DNA form, the CDR3 reads TGTGCCTGGAGTTCAGGGGCGCACTATGGCTACACCTTC. It translates to CAWSSGAHYGYTF.

The rearrangement uses TRBV19 and TRBJ2-3; D ambiguous. Germline V gives CDR1 LNHDA, CDR2 SQIVND (reference sequence). The CDR3 contains 13 residues. Trimming shortened V by 5 bases and J by 3 bases, and 9 bases separated the two germline ends. The DNA for the CDR3 is TGTGCCAGTAGTGAGGCCCCTACAGATACGCAGTATTTT. Translating gives CASSEAPTDTQYF.

This rearrangement joins TRBV27 to TRBJ1-4, with D hard to call. The CDR3 totals 12 residues. CDR1 MNHEY and CDR2 SMNVEV come from the germline V gene (reference sequence). Trimming left V 4 bases short and J 14 bases short, with 14 bases between. The CDR3 is CASSSGRETLFF. In DNA, the CDR3 is TGTGCCAGCAGTTCCGGTCGGGAAACTCTGTTTTTT.

The chain is built from TRBV4-3 and TRBJ2-7; TRBD1 might be the D (6 bases). Germline V CDR1 and CDR2: LGHNA, YSLEER. This CDR3 contains 14 residues. V gave up 0 bases and J gave up 3 bases, with 9 bases separating them. DNA of the CDR3: TGCGCCAGCAGCCAAGATCCGGACAGCTACGAGCAGTACTTC. Translated, it gives CASSQDPDSYEQYF.

The J gene is TRBJ2-2, the V gene TRBV28, with TRBD1 matching over 8 bases. The CDR3 spans 14 residues. The V gene's germline CDR1 is MDHEN and CDR2 SYDVKM. Trimming cost V 10 bases and J 7 bases; bases outside gene matches: 11. This CDR3 is CATRGQGAGGELFF. CDR3 in DNA: TGTGCCACCAGGGGGCAGGGGGCCGGCGGGGAGCTGTTTTTT.

The J gene is TRBJ2-2, the V gene TRBV12-5, with a possible D match to TRBD1 (6 bases). CDR3 size: 17 residues. CDR1 is LGHNT and CDR2 is FRNRAP in the germline V gene. Trimming cost V 2 bases and J 1 base, with 14 bases left between them. CDR3 DNA sequence: TGTGCTAGTGGTTTGCCGACTACAGGGATGAACACCGGGGAGCTGTTTTTT. Its protein product is CASGLPTTGMNTGELFF. Variable domain in full (rest from reference TRBV12-5 and TRBJ2-2): DARVTQTPRHKVTEMGQEVTMRCQPILGHNTVFWYRQTMMQGLELLAYFRNRAPLDDSGMPKDRFSAEMPDATLATLKIQPSEPRDSAVYFCASGLPTTGMNTGELFFGEGSRLTVL.

The chain joins TRBV3-1 (or the pseudogene TRBV3-2) to TRBJ2-1, with 8 bases aligning to TRBD2. This CDR3 comprises 16 residues. Trimming at V came to 5 bases and at J to 4 bases, leaving 10 bases not matched to a gene. Germline V gene sequence: CDR1 LGHDT, CDR2 YNNKEL (reference sequence). Written as DNA, the CDR3 is TGTGCCAGCAGCGCGGGAGTAACTAGCGGATACAATGAGCAGTTCTTC. It translates to CASSAGVTSGYNEQFF.

The gene calls are TRBV6-5 and TRBJ1-1; D is uncertain. V was clipped by 7 bases and J by 4 bases, with 19 bases between them. The germline V gene has CDR1 MNHEY and CDR2 SVGAGI. This CDR3 is built from 15 residues. DNA for the CDR3: TGTGCCAGCACCACTAGTGAAGGGATGGGCACTGAAGCTTTCTTT. Amino acid sequence: CASTTSEGMGTEAFF.

The genes are TRBV28 and TRBJ1-2; the D gene is possibly TRBD1 (5 bases). Germline CDR1 and CDR2: MDHEN and SYDVKM. The CDR3 is 17 amino acids. V was shortened by 5 bases and J by 1 base, with 20 bases between the two germline ends. Here the CDR3 DNA reads TGTGCCAGCAGTCAGTCGGCCCAGGACACCCTTAACTATGGCTACACCTTC. It translates to CASSQSAQDTLNYGYTF.

This chain uses TRBV5-4 with TRBJ1-4, with 8 bases lining up with TRBD1. The CDR3 has 14 amino acids. Germline CDR1 is SGHNT and CDR2 is YYREEE (reference sequence). Trimming cost V 4 bases and J 5 bases; bases outside gene matches: 4. The CDR3 region is CASSRTGFNEKLFF. The DNA of the CDR3 is TGTGCCAGCAGCAGGACAGGGTTCAATGAAAAACTGTTTTTT.

The chain couples TRBV6-5 to TRBJ1-1; D gene uncertain. CDR1 and CDR2 from the germline V gene are MNHEY and SVGAGI. V lost 0 bases, J lost 1 base, and 6 bases lay in between. The CDR3 spans 14 residues. The CDR3 here is CASSYSHKNTEAFF. CDR3 coding DNA: TGTGCCAGCAGTTACTCACATAAGAACACTGAAGCTTTCTTT.

The rearrangement links TRBV3-1 (or the pseudogene TRBV3-2) to TRBJ2-2; D remains unclear. The CDR3 has 17 residues. Germline CDR1 and CDR2: LGHDT and YNNKEL (reference sequence). With 4 bases removed from V and 0 bases from J, the gap between germline ends came to 15 bases. Written as DNA, the CDR3 is TGTGCCAGCAGCCGCTACCAAGCAAGAGCGAACACCGGGGAGCTGTTTTTT. Translated, it gives CASSRYQARANTGELFF.

V and J are TRBV5-1 and TRBJ2-7; TRBD2 agrees at 15 bases. V gave up 1 base and J gave up 1 base; unmatched junction bases: 9. This CDR3 has 19 amino acids. Germline V gene lookup returns CDR1 SGHRS and CDR2 YFSETQ. The CDR3 region has the DNA TGCGCCAGCAGCTTGCTCAGGGGGACTAGCGGGAGGCGTTCCTACGAGCAGTACTTC. It specifies CASSLLRGTSGRRSYEQYF.

This rearrangement joins TRBV4-1 to TRBJ2-7, with 8 bases matching TRBD2. The CDR3 contains 16 residues. The germline V gene has CDR1 MGHRA and CDR2 YSYEKL. After removal of 4 bases from V and 3 bases from J, the junction contained 11 bases not matched to a gene. The CDR3 sequence: CASSLSPAGAGYEQYF. The CDR3 region has the DNA TGCGCCAGCAGCCTAAGCCCAGCGGGAGCTGGCTACGAGCAGTACTTC.

The V call is TRBV6-5, the J call TRBJ1-1, with D unclear. The CDR3 runs 15 residues. Germline values: CDR1 MNHEY, CDR2 SVGAGI. The germline V and J ends were trimmed by 0 bases and 1 base, with 9 bases remaining between them. CDR3 protein: CASSYSRVTNTEAFF. In DNA, the CDR3 is TGTGCCAGCAGTTACTCGAGAGTTACGAACACTGAAGCTTTCTTT.